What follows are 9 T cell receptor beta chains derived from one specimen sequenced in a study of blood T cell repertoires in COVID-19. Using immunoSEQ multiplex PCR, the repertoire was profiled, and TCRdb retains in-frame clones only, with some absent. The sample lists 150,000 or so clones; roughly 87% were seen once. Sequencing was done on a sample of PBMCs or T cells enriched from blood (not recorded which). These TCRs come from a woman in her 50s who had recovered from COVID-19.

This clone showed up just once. CDR3 DNA sequence: TGTGCCAGCAGCTTAGGCGGCAGGGGGTCTTACGAGCAGTACTTC. It specifies CASSLGGRGSYEQYF. The chain couples TRBV11-1 to TRBJ2-7, with 7 bases aligning to TRBD1. Germline assignment: CDR1 SGHAT and CDR2 FQDESV (reference sequence). Trimming took 1 base from V and 4 from J; bases not matched to a gene: 7. This CDR3 comprises 15 residues.

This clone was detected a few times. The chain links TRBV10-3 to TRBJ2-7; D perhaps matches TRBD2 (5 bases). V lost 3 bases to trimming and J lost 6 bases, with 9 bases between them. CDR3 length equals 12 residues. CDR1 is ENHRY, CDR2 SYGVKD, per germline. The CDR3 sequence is CAISDQAGEQYF. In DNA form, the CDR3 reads TGTGCCATCAGTGACCAGGCGGGCGAGCAGTACTTC.

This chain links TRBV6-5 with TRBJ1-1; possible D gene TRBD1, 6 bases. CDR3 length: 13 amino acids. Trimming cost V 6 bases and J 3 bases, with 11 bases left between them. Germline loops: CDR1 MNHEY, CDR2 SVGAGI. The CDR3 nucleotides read TGTGCCAGCAGACAGGGCCGGGACACTGAAGCTTTCTTT. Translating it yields CASRQGRDTEAFF.

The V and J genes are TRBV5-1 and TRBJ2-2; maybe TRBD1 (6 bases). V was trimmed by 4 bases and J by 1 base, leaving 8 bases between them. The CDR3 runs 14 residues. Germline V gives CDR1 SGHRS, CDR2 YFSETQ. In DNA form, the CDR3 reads TGCGCCAGCAGCAAGGGACAGAACACCGGGGAGCTGTTTTTT. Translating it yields CASSKGQNTGELFF.

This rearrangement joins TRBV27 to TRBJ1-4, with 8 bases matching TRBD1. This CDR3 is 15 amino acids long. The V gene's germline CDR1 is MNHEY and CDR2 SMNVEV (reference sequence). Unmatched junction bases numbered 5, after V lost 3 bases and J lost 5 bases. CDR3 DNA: TGTGCCAGCAGTTTTTTTGGGACAGGCAATGAAAAACTGTTTTTT. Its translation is CASSFFGTGNEKLFF.

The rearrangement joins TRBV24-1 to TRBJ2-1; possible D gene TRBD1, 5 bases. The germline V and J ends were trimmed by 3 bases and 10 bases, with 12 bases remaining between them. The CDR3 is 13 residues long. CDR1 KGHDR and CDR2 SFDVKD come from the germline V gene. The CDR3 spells CATSDATAREQFF. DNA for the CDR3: TGTGCCACCAGTGATGCGACAGCGCGCGAGCAGTTCTTC.

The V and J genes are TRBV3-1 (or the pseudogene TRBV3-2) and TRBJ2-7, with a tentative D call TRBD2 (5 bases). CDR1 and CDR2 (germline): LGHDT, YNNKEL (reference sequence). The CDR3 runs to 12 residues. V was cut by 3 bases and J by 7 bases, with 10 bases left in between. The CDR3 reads CASSHSGGEQYF. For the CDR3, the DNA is TGTGCCAGCAGCCATTCCGGAGGTGAGCAGTACTTC.

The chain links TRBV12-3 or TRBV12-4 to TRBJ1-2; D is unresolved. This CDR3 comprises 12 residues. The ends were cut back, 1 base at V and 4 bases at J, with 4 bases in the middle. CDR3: CASSLGAYGYTF. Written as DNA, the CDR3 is TGTGCCAGCAGTTTAGGGGCCTATGGCTACACCTTC.

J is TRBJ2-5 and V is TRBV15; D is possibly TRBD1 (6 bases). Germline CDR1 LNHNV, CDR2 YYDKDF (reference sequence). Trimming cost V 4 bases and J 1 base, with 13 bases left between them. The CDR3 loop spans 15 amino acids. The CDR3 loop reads CATSKTGRTQETQYF. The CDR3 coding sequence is TGTGCCACCAGCAAGACAGGACGAACCCAAGAGACCCAGTACTTC.